Detailed here is one T cell receptor beta chain. The assay was immunoSEQ multiplex PCR, and TCRdb's table has in-frame clones only and misses some. The sample has some 85,000 clones, over 90% seen once. Germline CDR1 MNHNS, CDR2 SASEGT. The CDR3 covers 13 residues. V was clipped by 2 bases and J by 2 bases, with 6 bases between them. These data are taken from a study of T cell changes during pregnancy in multiple sclerosis. V gene TRBV6-1 combines with J gene TRBJ1-2; D is ambiguous. The sequence was collected from a female donor with multiple sclerosis, enrolled in a pregnancy study. This specimen was peripheral blood, taken in the second trimester of pregnancy. CDR3 loop: CASSELANYGYTF. CDR3 DNA: TGTGCCAGCAGTGAACTAGCCAACTATGGCTACACCTTC.